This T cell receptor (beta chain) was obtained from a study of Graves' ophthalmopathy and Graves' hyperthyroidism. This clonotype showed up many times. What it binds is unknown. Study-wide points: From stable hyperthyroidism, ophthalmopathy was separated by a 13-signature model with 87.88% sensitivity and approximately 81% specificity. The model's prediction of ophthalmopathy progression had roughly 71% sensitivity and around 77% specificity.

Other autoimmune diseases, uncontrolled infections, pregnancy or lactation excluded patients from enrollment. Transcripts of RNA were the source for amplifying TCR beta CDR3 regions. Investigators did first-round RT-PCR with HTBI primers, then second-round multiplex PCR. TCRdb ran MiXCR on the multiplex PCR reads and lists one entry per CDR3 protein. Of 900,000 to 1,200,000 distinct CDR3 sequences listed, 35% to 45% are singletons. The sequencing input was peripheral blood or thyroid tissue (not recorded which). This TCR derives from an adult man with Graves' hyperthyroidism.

CDR3 bases: TGTGCCAGCCAAAGCACAGGGGGCTATGAAAAACTGTTTTTT. Translating it yields CASQSTGGYEKLFF. The rearrangement links TRBV19 to TRBJ1-4; 9 positions agree with TRBD1. The CDR3 sequence is 14 residues long. Germline V lookup: CDR1 LNHDA, CDR2 SQIVND (reference sequence). J lost 6 bases, V lost 9 bases, and 8 bases had no gene match.